This T cell receptor beta chain was captured in a study of T cell responses to AZD1222 COVID-19 vaccine (dated by TCRdb to the early 2020s). The study in broad terms: TCR sequencing covered fewer than 250 trial participants: roughly 200 given two doses of AZD1222 and approximately 26 given two doses of MenACWY control vaccine. Trial participants were enrolled by age into subgroups of 18-55, 56-69 and 70-plus years, and around 150, 28 and 57 TCR-sequenced participants, respectively, were included in these subgroups.

The CDR3 regions of human TCRbeta chains were subjected to immunosequencing. Processing in the source paper ran as follows. Repertoire TCRs were matched against a reference library of SARS-CoV-2-specific TCRs generated with the MIRA antigen-specificity platform. Breadth was defined as the fraction of unique TCRs that were SARS-CoV-2-associated, and depth was defined as the fraction of total T cells that were SARS-CoV-2-associated. Using the MIRA data, every spike-specific TCR was mapped to the spike region that the TCR reacted to and assigned to either a CD4 or a CD8 class. Log10-transformed breadth and depth values were compared by one-way ANOVA with Sidak's multiple comparisons tests. The clones in this table, taken by TCRdb from immuneACCESS, are in-frame only. Not every clone is retained; where verified, under half of the shortfall comes from an unresolved V gene, and the cause of the rest is unknown. V and J calls and clone size come straight from that table; D and trimming were deduced from the DNA. A total of fewer than 110,000 clones appear in this sample, roughly 86% of them only once. The ten largest clones add up to roughly 10% of the sample.

Interpreted using the paper, the time point label stands for: about 28 days (+/-7) after the second vaccine dose. AZD1222 recipients given second doses at about 4 weeks or at about 12 weeks were pooled, since spike-specific TCR depth and breadth were not found to differ between the two schedules. Samples from vaccinated people were obtained from the UK trials COV001 and COV002, which included a single-blind randomized controlled phase 2/3 trial of AZD1222 (ChAdOx1 nCoV-19) in healthy adults. For TCRbeta chain sequencing, PBMC samples were collected from trial participants at day 0 and at day 28 after the second dose. CDR1 and CDR2, per the germline V gene, are LGHNA and YSLEER. For this chain, trimming is 1 base at the V end and 0 bases at the J end, and the number of junction bases without a gene match is 1. The CDR3 contains 15 residues, cysteine and phenylalanine counted. CDR3 DNA only is kept here, 45 bases in frame from base 1.

Note on this clone: Its antigen is unknown. The record has no base qualities; no much larger clone is one base away.

Here is what the overall study found, with its caveats: After two AZD1222 doses, both the breadth and the depth of spike-specific TCRs were significantly higher than at day 0 and than in MenACWY recipients. In the small 56-69-year group, the increase in depth fell short of significance, most likely because of low power. Participants were mostly white British and included more females than males, and it was suggested by the authors that clonal diversity may have been underestimated. Epitopes outside the regions mutated in the B.1.351 and B.1.1.7 variants were reportedly recognized by nearly half of the unique spike-specific TCRs. CD4 TCRs associated with the vaccine covered the entire spike protein, and the dominant responses were in regions 160-218 and 743-854. Only 5 to 7 AZD1222 recipients were SARS-CoV-2 seropositive at baseline, limiting conclusions about previously exposed vaccinees. No day 14 peak-response samples were available, so repertoires were characterized only after the peak T cell response.

The chain is made from TRBV4-3 and TRBJ1-1; 8 central bases correspond to TRBD1. This sample comprised peripheral blood, obtained 28 days after the second AZD1222 dose. The TCR was taken from an adult who received the AZD1222 COVID-19 vaccine. The DNA is as follows: TGCGCCAGCAGCCAAGGGACAGGGATGAACACTGAAGCTTTCTTT. Translated, it gives CASSQGTGMNTEAFF.